This TCR beta chain derives from a study of high-grade serous ovarian cancer treatment subgroups. Regarding the study as a whole: Higher neoantigen levels went with greater TCR clonal relatedness. Repertoire analysis covered CDR3 alone, not CDR1 or CDR2. These tumor repertoires lack spatial information from bulk sequencing. Tumors within one patient showed repertoire similarity of roughly 0.11 to 0.8.

The CDR3 has 15 amino acids. Per the germline V gene, CDR1 is SEHNR and CDR2 is FQNEAQ (reference sequence). With 4 bases clipped from V and 4 bases from J, the junction kept 5 bases outside the gene matches. Generated by immunoSEQ multiplex PCR, the TCRdb table keeps only in-frame clones and is missing some. The table has around 7,000 clones, over 75% seen once. Remarks on this clone: Its cognate antigen is unknown.

Tumor tissue was taken before any definitive surgery or chemotherapy was given. This sequence was found in a human donor with high-grade serous ovarian cancer. The sequenced material came from tumor tissue. J is TRBJ2-5 and V is TRBV7-9; 11 bases are shared with TRBD2. DNA for the CDR3: TGTGCCAGCAGCTCGGGACTAGCGGCCTTAGAGACCCAGTACTTC. It translates to CASSSGLAALETQYF.